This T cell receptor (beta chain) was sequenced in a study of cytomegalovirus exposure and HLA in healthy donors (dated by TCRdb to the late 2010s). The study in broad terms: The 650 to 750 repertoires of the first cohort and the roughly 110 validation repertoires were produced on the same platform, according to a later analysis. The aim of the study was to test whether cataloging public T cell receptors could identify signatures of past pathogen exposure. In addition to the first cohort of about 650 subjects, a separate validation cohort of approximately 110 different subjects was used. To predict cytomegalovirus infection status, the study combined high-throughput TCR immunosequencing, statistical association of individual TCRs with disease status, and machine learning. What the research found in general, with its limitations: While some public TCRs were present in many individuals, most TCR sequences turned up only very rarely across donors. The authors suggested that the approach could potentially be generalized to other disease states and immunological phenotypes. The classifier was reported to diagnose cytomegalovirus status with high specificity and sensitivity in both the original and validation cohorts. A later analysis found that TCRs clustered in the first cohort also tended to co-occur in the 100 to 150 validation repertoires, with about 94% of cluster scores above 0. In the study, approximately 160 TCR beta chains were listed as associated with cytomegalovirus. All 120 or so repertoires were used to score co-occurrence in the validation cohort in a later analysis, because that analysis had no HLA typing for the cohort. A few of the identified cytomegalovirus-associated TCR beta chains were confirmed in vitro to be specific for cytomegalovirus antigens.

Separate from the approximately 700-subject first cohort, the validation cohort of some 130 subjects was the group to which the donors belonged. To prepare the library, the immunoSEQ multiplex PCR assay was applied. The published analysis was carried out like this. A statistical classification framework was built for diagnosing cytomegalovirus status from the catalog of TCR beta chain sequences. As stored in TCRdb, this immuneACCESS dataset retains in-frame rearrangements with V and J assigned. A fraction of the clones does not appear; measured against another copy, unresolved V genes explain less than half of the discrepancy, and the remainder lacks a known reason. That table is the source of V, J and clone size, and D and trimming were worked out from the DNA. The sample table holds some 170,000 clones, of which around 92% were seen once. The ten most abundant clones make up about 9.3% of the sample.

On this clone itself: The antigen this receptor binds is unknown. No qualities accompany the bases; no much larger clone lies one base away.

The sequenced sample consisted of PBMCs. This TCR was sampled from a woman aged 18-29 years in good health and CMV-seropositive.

The CDR3 protein is CAWSVAGVDQPQHF. The DNA sequence reads TGTGCCTGGAGTGTAGCCGGTGTAGATCAGCCCCAGCATTTT. The chain was built from TRBV30 and TRBJ1-5, with no confident D gene call. Via the germline V gene (reference sequence), CDR1 is GTSNPN and CDR2 SVGIG. The CDR3 starts with the cysteine, ends with the phenylalanine, and has 14 residues. Of all the DNA, just the CDR3 is kept, 42 bases in frame from base 1. Cut back by 0 bases and 5 bases, the V and J ends lie 11 bases apart.